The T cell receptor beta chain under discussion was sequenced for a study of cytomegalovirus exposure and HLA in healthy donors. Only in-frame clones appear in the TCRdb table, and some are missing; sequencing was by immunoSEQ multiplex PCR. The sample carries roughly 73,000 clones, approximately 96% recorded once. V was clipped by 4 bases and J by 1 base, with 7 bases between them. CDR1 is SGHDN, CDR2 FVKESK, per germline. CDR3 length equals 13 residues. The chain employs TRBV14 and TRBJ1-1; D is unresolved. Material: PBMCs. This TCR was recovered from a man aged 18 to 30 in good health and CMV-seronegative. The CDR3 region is CASSLIQNTEAFF. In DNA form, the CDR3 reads TGTGCCAGCAGCCTCATACAGAACACTGAAGCTTTCTTT.